Listed here is a single T cell receptor beta chain. Its antigen is as yet unknown. A junction boundary mismatches the germline segment, possibly from a read error. The RNA, roughly 0.45 to 1 ug, was put through reverse transcription using random hexamers. By means of immunoSEQ multiplex PCR, TCR beta CDR3 spanning 54 Vbeta and 13 Jbeta underwent amplification. TCRdb recomputed calls from the immunoSEQ multiplex PCR reads with MiXCR, one row per CDR3 protein. Among about 180,000 distinct CDR3 sequences, 90% to 97% were seen once, and the ten largest hold around 0.12%. These data are taken from a study of CD8 T cells in Susac syndrome. For the study at large: Patients with Susac syndrome, at blood draw, were therapy-naive, on corticosteroids, or on intravenous immunoglobulin alone.

Overall study results and limits: The Susac syndrome CD4+ T cell repertoires displayed no clonal expansion.

This CDR3 is 15 amino acids long. Germline V gene data show CDR1 as SGHRS and CDR2 as YFSETQ. The sequenced sample consisted of CD4+ T cells from PBMCs. The J gene is TRBJ1-5, the V gene TRBV5-1, with 7 bases fitting TRBD1. This receptor was identified in a human donor with Susac syndrome. The CDR3 region has the DNA TGCGCCAGCAGTTTGGGACAGTATAGCAATCAGCCCCAGCATTTT. Translation gives CASSLGQYSNQPQHF.